These 20 T cell receptor beta chains were sequenced from one sample in a study of CD8 T cells in ankylosing spondylitis. MiXCR, run by TCRdb on the 5' RACE reads, gives a single entry per CDR3 protein. The table records 200,000 to 250,000 distinct CDR3 sequences, 10% of them present only once. What was sequenced was blood, either unsorted or a sorted T cell fraction (not recorded which). The receptors stem from a male donor with ankylosing spondylitis or in good health (not recorded which).

This clonotype came up many times. The chain combines TRBV6-5 with TRBJ2-4; possibly TRBD1 for D (6 bases). CDR1 and CDR2 from the germline V gene are MNHEY and SVGAGI. With 0 bases removed from V and 2 bases from J, the gap between germline ends came to 14 bases. CDR3 size: 17 residues. The CDR3 region is CASSYSQGTGTKNIQYF. Here the CDR3 DNA reads TGTGCCAGCAGTTACTCTCAGGGGACGGGGACCAAAAACATTCAGTACTTC.

The J gene is TRBJ2-1, the V gene TRBV7-3; no clear D gene. The V gene lost 2 bases and the J gene lost 0 bases, with 11 bases spanning the gap. Germline V gives CDR1 SGHTA, CDR2 FQGTGA. The CDR3 consists of 16 residues. This CDR3 reads CASSLWSSSSYNEQFF. As DNA, the CDR3 is TGTGCCAGCAGCTTATGGTCAAGCAGCTCCTACAATGAGCAGTTCTTC.

Many counts were recorded for this clonotype. The rearrangement joins TRBV5-1 to TRBJ2-3; TRBD2 aligns across 8 bases. With 3 bases clipped from V and 1 base from J, the junction kept 7 bases outside the gene matches. The CDR3 consists of 16 residues. The V gene's germline CDR1 is SGHRS and CDR2 YFSETQ. The CDR3 nucleotides are TGCGCCAGCAGCTCCCTCGGGAGGGGGGGCACAGATACGCAGTATTTT. This sequence encodes CASSSLGRGGTDTQYF.

Ten or more counts support this clonotype. The chain recombines TRBV20-1 with TRBJ1-2; 10 bases match TRBD1. This CDR3 comprises 14 residues. Germline V gene lookup returns CDR1 DFQATT and CDR2 SNEGSKA (reference sequence). V gave up 3 bases and J gave up 10 bases; unmatched junction bases: 11. In nucleotides, the CDR3 is TGCAGTGCTAGGGATCCCGGGACAGGGGCCCTCTACACCTTC. Its protein is CSARDPGTGALYTF.

This clonotype was recorded at least ten times. This rearrangement joins TRBV29-1 to TRBJ1-1; D uncertain. Trimming pared 5 bases from V and 6 bases from J, leaving 16 bases between. The CDR3 is 13 amino acids. Germline V gene data show CDR1 as SQVTM and CDR2 as ANQGSEA. CDR3 sequence (DNA): TGCAGCGTTTTAGCACGGATTGGGGCTGAAGCTTTCTTT. The encoded protein is CSVLARIGAEAFF.

This clonotype was seen at least ten times. V gene TRBV7-8 combines with J gene TRBJ2-3, with 14 bases identical to TRBD2. This CDR3 is built from 19 residues. J gave up 0 bases and V 4 bases, and 9 bases lay outside the gene matches. Per germline, CDR1 SGHVS and CDR2 FQNEAQ. The CDR3 region is CASSSGLAGDFPSTDTQYF. CDR3 in DNA: TGTGCCAGCAGCTCGGGACTAGCGGGGGATTTTCCTAGCACAGATACGCAGTATTTT.

This clonotype was observed at least ten times. The chain is built from TRBV28 and TRBJ1-4; TRBD1 is a possible D gene (5 bases). The CDR3 sequence is 12 residues long. Germline V gives CDR1 MDHEN, CDR2 SYDVKM. Trimming stripped 8 bases from V and 8 bases from J, with 12 bases between. The chain's CDR3 is CASDGGGEKLFF. Here the CDR3 DNA reads TGTGCCAGCGATGGGGGTGGAGAAAAACTGTTTTTT. The complete variable domain, with remaining parts taken from reference TRBV28 and TRBJ1-4, reads DVKVTQSSRYLVKRTGEKVFLECVQDMDHENMFWYRQDPGLGLRLIYFSYDVKMKEKGDIPEGYSVSREKKERFSLILESASTNQTSMYLCASDGGGEKLFFGSGTQLSVL.

This clonotype was counted ten times or more. The chain links TRBV10-3 to TRBJ2-4; 7 nucleotides align to TRBD1. From germline, CDR1 is ENHRY and CDR2 SYGVKD. CDR3 length: 14 residues. J lost 8 bases, V lost 6 bases, and 10 bases had no gene match. CDR3 in amino acids: CAISFDRDEDIQYF. The CDR3 coding sequence is TGTGCCATCAGCTTCGACAGGGATGAGGACATTCAGTACTTC.

Ten or more counts support this clonotype. This rearrangement joins TRBV15 to TRBJ2-4; tentatively, D is TRBD1 (6 bases). The germline CDR1 and CDR2 sequences are LNHNV and YYDKDF (reference sequence). V was cut by 0 bases and J by 0 bases, with 15 bases left in between. CDR3 length equals 18 residues. The CDR3 DNA follows: TGTGCCACCAGCAGAGATCGCCGGACAGAAGGAGCCAAAAACATTCAGTACTTC. Its translation: CATSRDRRTEGAKNIQYF.

This clonotype was seen only a few times. The chain links TRBV5-1 to TRBJ2-7; tentative D call: TRBD1 (5 bases). Germline loops: CDR1 SGHRS, CDR2 YFSETQ. CDR3 length: 14 residues. V lost 6 bases and J 6 bases, leaving 19 bases between the germline ends. Written as DNA, the CDR3 is TGCGCCAGCACCACTTCTGGGGCCTTGGGCGAGCAGTACTTC. Translation: CASTTSGALGEQYF.

The table lists this clonotype with a count of one. A much larger clonotype is one base distant, so this may be a read error. The rearrangement joins TRBV20-1 to TRBJ2-3; 9 bases match TRBD1. V lost 6 bases, J lost 7 bases, and 14 bases stayed unmatched. Looked up from germline, CDR1 is DFQATT and CDR2 is SNEGSKA (reference sequence). The CDR3 loop spans 15 amino acids. DNA of the CDR3: TGCAGTGCCTTTACAGGGGGCGATGTCGGACATACGCAGTATTTT. Translating gives CSAFTGGDVGHTQYF.

This clonotype occurred many times. This chain links TRBV20-1 with TRBJ1-1; D ambiguous. V was clipped by 0 bases and J by 4 bases, with 9 bases between them. The germline V gene encodes CDR1 DFQATT and CDR2 SNEGSKA (reference sequence). The length of the CDR3 is 13 residues. The CDR3 sequence: CSARDWVATEAFF. The CDR3 coding sequence is TGCAGTGCTAGAGATTGGGTGGCCACTGAAGCTTTCTTT.

There are many counts of this clonotype. This rearrangement joins TRBV2 to TRBJ1-1, with 7 nucleotides matching TRBD1. J was trimmed by 5 bases and V by 7 bases; bases with no gene match: 10. Germline CDR1 SNHLY, CDR2 FYNNEI. CDR3 length: 14 residues. The CDR3 DNA is TGTGCCAGCAAATACTCGGGGACAGTTACTGAAGCTTTCTTT. Residues: CASKYSGTVTEAFF.

The J gene is TRBJ2-5, the V gene TRBV7-2; 12 nucleotides agree with TRBD2. CDR1 is SGHTA and CDR2 is FQGNSA in the germline V gene. With V trimmed by 2 bases and J by 5 bases, 6 bases remained unmatched. The CDR3 is 16 residues long. CDR3 protein: CASSLTRLAGGETQYF. DNA for the CDR3: TGTGCCAGCAGCTTAACACGGCTAGCGGGGGGGGAGACCCAGTACTTC.

This clonotype has a handful of counts. The chain couples TRBV7-8 to TRBJ1-5, with TRBD1 matching 11 bases. With V trimmed by 6 bases and J by 12 bases, 10 bases remained unmatched. Germline V gene data show CDR1 as SGHVS and CDR2 as FQNEAQ. This CDR3 spans 14 amino acids. The CDR3 nucleotides are TGTGCCAGCAGTCCCGGGACAGGGGGGACTCGCCAGCATTTT. Translation: CASSPGTGGTRQHF.

This clonotype was seen ten or more times. The V call is TRBV7-2, the J call TRBJ2-1, with 13 bases aligning to TRBD2. V shed 5 bases and J 5 bases; nucleotides not matched to a gene: 3. This CDR3 is 15 amino acids long. CDR1 and CDR2 from the germline V gene are SGHTA and FQGNSA. CDR3 sequence (DNA): TGTGCCAGCAGCCGAGGACTAGCGGGGGACAATGAGCAGTTCTTC. This translates into CASSRGLAGDNEQFF.

This clonotype was observed at least ten times. The chain is built from TRBV3-1 and TRBJ1-4; D unclear. The CDR3 is made up of 15 amino acids. V gave up 6 bases and J gave up 8 bases, with 19 bases separating them. CDR1 is LGHDT, CDR2 YNNKEL, per germline (reference sequence). The CDR3 DNA sequence: TGTGCCAGCAGTGGCGGTTTGTTCCAAGGCGAAAAACTGTTTTTT. Amino acid sequence: CASSGGLFQGEKLFF.

This clonotype was observed at least ten times. J is TRBJ2-3 and V is TRBV10-3, with TRBD2 matching 9 bases. J gave up 5 bases and V 1 base, and 7 bases lay outside the gene matches. Germline assignment: CDR1 ENHRY and CDR2 SYGVKD. This CDR3 is 16 amino acids long. The CDR3 loop is CAISELGGGAGDTQYF. In nucleotides, the CDR3 is TGTGCCATCAGTGAGTTGGGCGGGGGGGCCGGAGATACGCAGTATTTT.

This clonotype appeared a few times. The chain recombines TRBV7-9 with TRBJ1-4, with TRBD1 matching 11 bases. CDR3 length: 13 residues. Germline lookup yields CDR1 SEHNR and CDR2 FQNEAQ (reference sequence). Unmatched junction bases numbered 3, after V lost 5 bases and J lost 10 bases. The CDR3 DNA sequence: TGTGCCAGCAGCCGGACAGGGGGCAGAAAACTGTTTTTT. Translation: CASSRTGGRKLFF.

Many counts were recorded for this clonotype. The V gene is TRBV15, the J gene TRBJ2-2, with D maybe TRBD1 (5 bases). Germline values: CDR1 LNHNV, CDR2 YYDKDF (reference sequence). V was pared by 4 bases and J by 0 bases, with 9 bases between. The CDR3 has 15 amino acids. CDR3 sequence: CATSTAGTNTGELFF. As DNA, the CDR3 is TGTGCCACCAGCACGGCAGGGACGAACACCGGGGAGCTGTTTTTT.